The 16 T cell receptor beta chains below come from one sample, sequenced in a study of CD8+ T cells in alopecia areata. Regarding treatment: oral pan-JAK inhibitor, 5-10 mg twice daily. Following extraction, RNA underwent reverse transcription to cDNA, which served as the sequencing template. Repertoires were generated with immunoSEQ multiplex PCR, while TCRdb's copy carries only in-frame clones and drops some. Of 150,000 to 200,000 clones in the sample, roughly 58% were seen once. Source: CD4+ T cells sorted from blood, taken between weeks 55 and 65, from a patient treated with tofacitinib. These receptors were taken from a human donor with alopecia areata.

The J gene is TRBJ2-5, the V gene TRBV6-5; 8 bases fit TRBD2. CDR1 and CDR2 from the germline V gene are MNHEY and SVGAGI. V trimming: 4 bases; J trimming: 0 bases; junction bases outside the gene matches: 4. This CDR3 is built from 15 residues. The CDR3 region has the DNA TGTGCCAGCAGTTGGGGCGGGGGGAACCAAGAGACCCAGTACTTC. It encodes CASSWGGGNQETQYF.

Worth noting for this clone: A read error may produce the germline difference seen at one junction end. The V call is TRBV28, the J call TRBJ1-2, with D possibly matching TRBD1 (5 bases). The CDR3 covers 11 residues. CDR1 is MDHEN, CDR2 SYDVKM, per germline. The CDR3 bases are TGTGCCAGCACGGGGGAGGAGACGACCCACTTC. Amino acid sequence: CASTGEETTHF.

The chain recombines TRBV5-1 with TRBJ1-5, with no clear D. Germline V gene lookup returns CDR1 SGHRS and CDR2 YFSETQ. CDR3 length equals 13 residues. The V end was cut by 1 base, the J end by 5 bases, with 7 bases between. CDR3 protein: CASSLTSDQPQHF. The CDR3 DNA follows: TGCGCCAGCAGCTTGACCTCTGATCAGCCCCAGCATTTT. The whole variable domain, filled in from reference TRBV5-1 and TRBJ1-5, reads KAGVTQTPRYLIKTRGQQVTLSCSPISGHRSVSWYQQTPGQGLQFLFEYFSETQRNKGNFPGRFSGRQFSNSRSEMNVSTLELGDSALYLCASSLTSDQPQHFGDGTRLSIL.

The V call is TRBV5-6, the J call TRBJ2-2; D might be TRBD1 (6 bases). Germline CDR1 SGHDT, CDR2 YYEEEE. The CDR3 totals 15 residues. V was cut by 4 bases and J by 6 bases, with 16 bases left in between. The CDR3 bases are TGTGCCAGCAGCCAGCAGGGGAAGGACGCCGGGGAGCTGTTTTTT. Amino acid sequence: CASSQQGKDAGELFF.

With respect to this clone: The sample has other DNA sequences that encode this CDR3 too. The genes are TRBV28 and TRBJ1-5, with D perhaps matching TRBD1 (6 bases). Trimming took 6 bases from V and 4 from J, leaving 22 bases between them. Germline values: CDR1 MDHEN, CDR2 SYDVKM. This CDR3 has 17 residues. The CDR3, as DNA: TGTGCCAGCAGCTTACCATCGACCAGGGGCGGAAATCAGCCCCAGCATTTT. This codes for CASSLPSTRGGNQPQHF.

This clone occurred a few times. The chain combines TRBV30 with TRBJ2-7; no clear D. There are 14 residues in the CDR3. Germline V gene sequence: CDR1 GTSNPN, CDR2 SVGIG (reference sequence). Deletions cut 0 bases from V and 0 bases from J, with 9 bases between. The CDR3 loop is CAWSVPESSYEQYF. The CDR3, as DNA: TGTGCCTGGAGTGTACCCGAGAGCTCCTACGAGCAGTACTTC.

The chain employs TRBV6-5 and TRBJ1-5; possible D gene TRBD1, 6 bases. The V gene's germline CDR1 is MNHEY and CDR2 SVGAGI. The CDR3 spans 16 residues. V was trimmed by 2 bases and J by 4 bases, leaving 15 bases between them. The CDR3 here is CASSYRVPGQNQPQHF. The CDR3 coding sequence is TGTGCCAGCAGTTACCGGGTTCCTGGACAGAATCAGCCCCAGCATTTT.

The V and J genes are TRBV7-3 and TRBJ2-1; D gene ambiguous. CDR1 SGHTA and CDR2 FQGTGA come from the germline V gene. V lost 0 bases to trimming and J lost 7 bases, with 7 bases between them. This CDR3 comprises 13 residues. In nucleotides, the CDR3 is TGTGCCAGCAGCTTAACGATAGCTAATGAGCAGTTCTTC. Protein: CASSLTIANEQFF.

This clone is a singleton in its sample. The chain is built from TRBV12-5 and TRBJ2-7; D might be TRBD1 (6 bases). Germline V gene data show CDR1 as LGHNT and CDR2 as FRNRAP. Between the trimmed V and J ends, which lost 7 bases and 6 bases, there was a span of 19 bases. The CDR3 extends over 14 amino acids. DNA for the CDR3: TGTGCTAGTGCCAATAACAGGGATGGTAGCGAGCAGTACTTC. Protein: CASANNRDGSEQYF. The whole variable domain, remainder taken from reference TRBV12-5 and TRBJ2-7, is DARVTQTPRHKVTEMGQEVTMRCQPILGHNTVFWYRQTMMQGLELLAYFRNRAPLDDSGMPKDRFSAEMPDATLATLKIQPSEPRDSAVYFCASANNRDGSEQYFGPGTRLTVT.

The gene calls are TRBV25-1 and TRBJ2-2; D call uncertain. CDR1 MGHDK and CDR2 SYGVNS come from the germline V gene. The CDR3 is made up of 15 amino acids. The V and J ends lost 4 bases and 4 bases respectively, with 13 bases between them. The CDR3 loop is CASSGTLVGTGELFF. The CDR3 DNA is TGTGCCAGCAGTGGAACCTTAGTGGGCACCGGGGAGCTGTTTTTT.

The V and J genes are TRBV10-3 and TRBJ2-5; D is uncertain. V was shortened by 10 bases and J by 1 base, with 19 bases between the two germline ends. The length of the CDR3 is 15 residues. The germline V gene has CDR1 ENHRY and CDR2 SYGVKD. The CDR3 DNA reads TGTGCCACCCAAGGCGGTCGGGTGACCCAAGAGACCCAGTACTTC. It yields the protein CATQGGRVTQETQYF.

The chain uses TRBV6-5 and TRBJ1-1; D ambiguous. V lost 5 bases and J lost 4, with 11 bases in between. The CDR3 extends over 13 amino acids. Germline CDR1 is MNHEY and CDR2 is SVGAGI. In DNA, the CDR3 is TGTGCCAGCAGTCCCCGGGAGCGCACTGAAGCTTTCTTT. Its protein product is CASSPRERTEAFF.

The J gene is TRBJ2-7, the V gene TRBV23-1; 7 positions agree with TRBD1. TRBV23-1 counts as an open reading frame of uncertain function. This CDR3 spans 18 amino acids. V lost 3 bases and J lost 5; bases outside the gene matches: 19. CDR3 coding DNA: TGCGCCAGCAGTCATCGCTGGAGTGGGACAGCATTAGGAGACGAGCAGTACTTC. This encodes CASSHRWSGTALGDEQYF.

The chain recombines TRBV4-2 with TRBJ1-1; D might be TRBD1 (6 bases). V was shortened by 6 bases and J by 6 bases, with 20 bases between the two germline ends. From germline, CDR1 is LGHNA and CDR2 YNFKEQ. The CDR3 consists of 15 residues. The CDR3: CASRPTGIVHPEAFF. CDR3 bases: TGTGCCAGCAGACCAACAGGGATAGTTCATCCTGAAGCTTTCTTT.

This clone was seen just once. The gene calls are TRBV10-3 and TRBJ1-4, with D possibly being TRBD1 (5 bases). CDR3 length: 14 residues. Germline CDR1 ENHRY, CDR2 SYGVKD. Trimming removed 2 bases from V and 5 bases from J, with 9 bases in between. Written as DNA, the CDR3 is TGTGCCATCAGTGAGGACAGTTCGAATGAAAAACTGTTTTTT. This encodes CAISEDSSNEKLFF.

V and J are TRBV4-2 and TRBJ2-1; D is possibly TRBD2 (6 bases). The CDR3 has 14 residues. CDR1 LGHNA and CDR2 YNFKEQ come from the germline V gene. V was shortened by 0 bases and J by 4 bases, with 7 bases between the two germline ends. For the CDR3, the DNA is TGTGCCAGCAGCCAAGAGACTAGATACAATGAGCAGTTCTTC. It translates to CASSQETRYNEQFF.